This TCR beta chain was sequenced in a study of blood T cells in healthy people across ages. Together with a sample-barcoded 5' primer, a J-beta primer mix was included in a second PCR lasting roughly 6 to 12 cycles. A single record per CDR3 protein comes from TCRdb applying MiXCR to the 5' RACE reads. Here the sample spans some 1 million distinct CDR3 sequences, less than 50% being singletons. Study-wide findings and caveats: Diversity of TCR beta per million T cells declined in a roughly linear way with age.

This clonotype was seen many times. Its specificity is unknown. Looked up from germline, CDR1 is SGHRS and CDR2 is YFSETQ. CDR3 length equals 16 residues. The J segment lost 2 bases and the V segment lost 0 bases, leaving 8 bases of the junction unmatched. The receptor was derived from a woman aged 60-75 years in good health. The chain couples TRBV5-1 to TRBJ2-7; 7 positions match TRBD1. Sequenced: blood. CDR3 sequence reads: CASSLGNRGFTYEQYF. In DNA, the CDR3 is TGCGCCAGCAGCTTGGGGAACAGGGGCTTTACCTACGAGCAGTACTTC.